The 14 T cell receptor beta chains in this list originate from one sample, sequenced in a study of control samples from healthy donors and cancer patients (dated by TCRdb to 2018 to 2021). To prepare the library, the immunoSEQ multiplex PCR assay was applied. TCRdb mirrors the immuneACCESS table, restricted to in-frame sequences. Some clones are absent from its copies; in checked studies, under half trace to an unresolved V gene, and the reason for the others is unknown. The sample table contains under 140,000 clones; only one count was recorded for more than 75% of them. The ten top clones hold 3.5% to 4% of the sample. Sequenced sample: PBMCs. These TCRs come from a woman aged 55-75 years with lung cancer.

The rearrangement uses TRBV5-1 and TRBJ2-1; 10 bases agree with TRBD2. The CDR3 has 15 amino acids. Germline V gives CDR1 SGHRS, CDR2 YFSETQ. Trimming cost V 0 bases and J 7 bases; bases outside gene matches: 4. CDR3 region: CASSLGSGGSNEQFF. The CDR3, as DNA: TGCGCCAGCAGCTTGGGTAGCGGGGGGTCTAATGAGCAGTTCTTC.

The rearrangement links TRBV7-2 to TRBJ1-1; TRBD1 is a possible D gene (6 bases). CDR3 length: 13 amino acids. With 3 bases removed from V and 7 bases from J, the gap between germline ends came to 12 bases. Germline loops: CDR1 SGHTA, CDR2 FQGNSA. The CDR3 is CASSFADRSEAFF. The CDR3 DNA reads TGTGCCAGCAGCTTCGCCGACAGGAGTGAAGCTTTCTTT.

The chain links TRBV4-1 to TRBJ2-3; the match to TRBD1 covers 10 bases. The trim removed 1 base at V and 3 bases at J, leaving 7 bases unmatched. Looked up from germline, CDR1 is MGHRA and CDR2 is YSYEKL. The CDR3 is 17 residues long. The CDR3 here is CASSQVADRGRTDTQYF. CDR3 in DNA: TGCGCCAGCAGCCAAGTGGCGGACAGGGGGAGGACAGATACGCAGTATTTT.

The CDR3 reads CASSIPSVGGNGYTF. The CDR3 DNA is TGTGCCAGTAGTATCCCCTCAGTGGGGGGCAACGGCTACACCTTC. The chain employs TRBV19 and TRBJ1-2, with D perhaps matching TRBD1 (6 bases). The CDR3 spans 15 residues. Germline assignment: CDR1 LNHDA and CDR2 SQIVND (reference sequence). V lost 3 bases and J 8 bases, leaving 19 bases between the germline ends. Full variable domain (rest looked up from reference TRBV19 and TRBJ1-2): DGGITQSPKYLFRKEGQNVTLSCEQNLNHDAMYWYRQDPGQGLRLIYYSQIVNDFQKGDIAEGYSVSREKKESFPLTVTSAQKNPTAFYLCASSIPSVGGNGYTFGSGTRLTVV.

The rearrangement uses TRBV19 and TRBJ2-2, with D unresolved. Trimming shortened V by 3 bases and J by 1 base, and 3 bases separated the two germline ends. CDR1 is LNHDA and CDR2 is SQIVND in the germline V gene (reference sequence). The CDR3 length is 13 residues. CDR3 DNA sequence: TGTGCCAGTAGTATCTGGAACACCGGGGAGCTGTTTTTT. This encodes CASSIWNTGELFF.

The chain uses TRBV3-1 (or the pseudogene TRBV3-2) and TRBJ2-7; the match to TRBD2 covers 10 bases. Per the germline V gene, CDR1 is LGHDT and CDR2 is YNNKEL (reference sequence). The CDR3 consists of 15 residues. V gave up 1 base and J gave up 1 base; unmatched junction bases: 1. This chain's CDR3 is CASSQVAGGSYEQYF. The CDR3 nucleotides read TGTGCCAGCAGCCAAGTAGCGGGAGGATCCTACGAGCAGTACTTC.

This clone showed up just a few times. The chain is built from TRBV2 and TRBJ1-5; D is undetermined. The V and J ends lost 4 bases and 0 bases respectively, with 7 bases between them. CDR1 is SNHLY, CDR2 FYNNEI, per germline. The CDR3 is 14 amino acids. The CDR3 spells CASSGPYSNQPQHF. DNA for the CDR3: TGTGCCAGCAGTGGCCCTTATAGCAATCAGCCCCAGCATTTT.

The CDR3 DNA reads TGTGCCAGCAGCCTCACAGGGGGATTAAACTATGGCTACACCTTC. Translated, it gives CASSLTGGLNYGYTF. This rearrangement joins TRBV5-4 to TRBJ1-2, with 8 bases identical to TRBD1. Trimming at V came to 4 bases and at J to 2 bases, leaving 7 bases not matched to a gene. This CDR3 has 15 residues. In germline, CDR1 is SGHNT, CDR2 YYREEE (reference sequence).

The chain employs TRBV5-8 and TRBJ1-1; 9 bases are a match to TRBD1. This CDR3 region has 16 residues. J was trimmed by 4 bases and V by 4 bases; bases with no gene match: 11. CDR1 is SGHTS and CDR2 is YDEGEE in the germline V gene. As DNA, the CDR3 is TGTGCCAGCAGCCGGACAGGGGCTTCTCGAAGCACTGAAGCTTTCTTT. It specifies CASSRTGASRSTEAFF.

The rearrangement links TRBV7-2 to TRBJ1-1; D is undetermined. CDR1 and CDR2 from the germline V gene are SGHTA and FQGNSA. V was cut by 3 bases and J by 11 bases, with 10 bases left in between. The CDR3 length is 11 residues. The CDR3 here is CASSFSSQAFF. For the CDR3, the DNA is TGTGCCAGCAGCTTTAGCAGCCAGGCTTTCTTT.

The rearrangement uses TRBV7-6 and TRBJ2-7, with TRBD2 matching over 15 bases. Losses at the gene ends were 4 bases for V and 2 bases for J; bases not matched to a gene: 3. This CDR3 is built from 16 residues. Germline V lookup: CDR1 SGHVS, CDR2 FNYEAQ. CDR3 loop: CASSSRTSGRAYEQYF. The CDR3 bases are TGTGCCAGCAGCTCCAGGACTAGCGGGAGGGCCTACGAGCAGTACTTC.

In DNA, the CDR3 is TGTGCCAGCAGCCCCCGGACAGGTTTCTCTGGAAACACCATATATTTT. It codes for CASSPRTGFSGNTIYF. The chain is built from TRBV9 and TRBJ1-3, with 7 bases fitting TRBD1. The CDR3 length is 16 residues. The J segment lost 0 bases and the V segment lost 4 bases, leaving 7 bases of the junction unmatched. The germline V gene has CDR1 SGDLS and CDR2 YYNGEE.

This clone was counted between two and nine times. The chain combines TRBV7-2 with TRBJ1-2; TRBD1 agrees at 8 bases. From germline, CDR1 is SGHTA and CDR2 FQGNSA. Trimming at V came to 1 base and at J to 7 bases, leaving 11 bases not matched to a gene. The CDR3 covers 16 residues. CDR3 coding DNA: TGTGCCAGCAGCTTAGGGGGCCAGGGGGCTTCGGGTGGCTACACCTTC. Amino acid sequence: CASSLGGQGASGGYTF.

The chain uses TRBV3-1 (or the pseudogene TRBV3-2) and TRBJ1-2; 7 bases are shared with TRBD1. The germline CDR1 and CDR2 sequences are LGHDT and YNNKEL (reference sequence). V gave up 9 bases and J gave up 0 bases; unmatched junction bases: 13. The CDR3 consists of 16 residues. CDR3 sequence: CASQPGQTLANYGYTF. The CDR3 nucleotides read TGTGCCAGTCAACCGGGACAGACTTTAGCTAACTATGGCTACACCTTC.